Below, 24 T cell receptor beta chains from the same sample are listed, as sequenced in a study of PD-L1 blockade in urothelial cancer. Repertoires were generated with immunoSEQ multiplex PCR, while TCRdb's copy carries only in-frame clones and drops some. The sample consists of fewer than 75,000 clones, about 90% of them appearing once. The time point here: pretreatment peripheral blood. The sequences come from PBMCs, collected around atezolizumab (anti-PD-L1) treatment. These receptors all stem from a man aged 65 to 79 with urothelial cancer.

V usage is TRBV2 and J usage is TRBJ1-5, with D unresolved. The CDR3 contains 13 residues. V dropped 3 bases and J dropped 6 bases, with 9 bases sitting between them. In germline, CDR1 is SNHLY, CDR2 FYNNEI. CDR3: CASSDRVGQPQHF. The CDR3 bases are TGTGCCAGCAGTGATCGGGTCGGTCAGCCCCAGCATTTT.

The rearrangement joins TRBV18 to TRBJ2-6; 8 nucleotides match TRBD1. From germline, CDR1 is KGHSH and CDR2 LQKENI. With 6 bases clipped from V and 0 bases from J, the junction kept 10 bases outside the gene matches. The CDR3 length is 18 residues. CDR3 sequence (DNA): TGTGCCAGCTCTCCCCCCGGGACAGGTAGCTCTGGGGCCAACGTCCTGACTTTC. Translation gives CASSPPGTGSSGANVLTF.

The chain recombines TRBV5-1 with TRBJ1-3, with TRBD1 as a possible D gene (5 bases). V shed 1 base and J shed 0 bases, with 8 bases lying between them. The CDR3 totals 15 residues. Germline-derived CDR1 and CDR2 are SGHRS and YFSETQ. The CDR3 coding sequence is TGCGCCAGCAGCTTGTGGGGCAACTCTGGAAACACCATATATTTT. Protein: CASSLWGNSGNTIYF.

The chain combines TRBV27 with TRBJ1-4; D is possibly TRBD1 (5 bases). Germline loops: CDR1 MNHEY, CDR2 SMNVEV (reference sequence). Trimming stripped 6 bases from V and 8 bases from J, with 13 bases between. The CDR3 runs 13 residues. DNA of the CDR3: TGTGCCAGCAGAAGGGGCGTAGGGGAAAAACTGTTTTTT. Translated: CASRRGVGEKLFF.

This chain links TRBV14 with TRBJ2-1; 14 nucleotides match TRBD2. Germline values: CDR1 SGHDN, CDR2 FVKESK. The CDR3 is 15 residues long. V was clipped by 7 bases and J by 9 bases; unmatched bases: 8. As DNA, the CDR3 is TGTGCCAGCACCCGACTAGCGGGAGGGCCGGGTGAGCAGTTCTTC. It is translated as CASTRLAGGPGEQFF.

This clone has just a few counts. This sequence joins TRBV28 and TRBJ1-1; no firm D call. V was cut by 4 bases and J by 4 bases, with 7 bases left in between. CDR1 MDHEN and CDR2 SYDVKM come from the germline V gene. The CDR3 is made up of 12 amino acids. The CDR3 sequence: CASSSTVTEAFF. The DNA for the CDR3 is TGTGCCAGCAGTTCCACAGTCACTGAAGCTTTCTTT.

V usage is TRBV9 and J usage is TRBJ1-4; tentative D call: TRBD1 (6 bases). With 2 bases removed from V and 11 bases from J, the gap between germline ends came to 13 bases. The CDR3 totals 13 residues. Germline lookup yields CDR1 SGDLS and CDR2 YYNGEE. CDR3 DNA sequence: TGTGCCAGCAGCGTTATGGGGGGGCAGAAACTGTTTTTT. This encodes CASSVMGGQKLFF.

V is TRBV6-6 and J is TRBJ2-7; D remains ambiguous. V was trimmed by 2 bases and J by 3 bases, leaving 8 bases between them. In germline, CDR1 is MNHNY, CDR2 SVGAGI (reference sequence). The CDR3 extends over 13 amino acids. This CDR3 is CASSYSPLYEQYF. As DNA, the CDR3 is TGTGCCAGCAGTTACAGCCCCCTCTACGAGCAGTACTTC.

CDR3 nucleotide sequence: TGTGCCAGCAGGGGCGGGCTTTACGAGCAGTACTTC. Its translation: CASRGGLYEQYF. The chain has TRBV28 and TRBJ2-7, with a tentative D call TRBD2 (5 bases). This CDR3 is 12 amino acids long. CDR1 is MDHEN, CDR2 SYDVKM, per germline. Trimming pared 6 bases from V and 4 bases from J, leaving 10 bases between. Filled out from reference TRBV28 and TRBJ2-7, the complete variable domain reads DVKVTQSSRYLVKRTGEKVFLECVQDMDHENMFWYRQDPGLGLRLIYFSYDVKMKEKGDIPEGYSVSREKKERFSLILESASTNQTSMYLCASRGGLYEQYFGPGTRLTVT.

The CDR3 nucleotides are TGTGCCAGCAGCGTAGCGGGAGCAGATACGCAGTATTTT. Translated: CASSVAGADTQYF. The V and J genes are TRBV9 and TRBJ2-3, with D possibly TRBD2 on 6 matching bases. Trimming removed 0 bases from V and 4 bases from J, with 6 bases in between. This CDR3 contains 13 residues. Germline CDR1 reads SGDLS; CDR2 reads YYNGEE.

The CDR3 nucleotides read TGTGCCAGCAGCCCGCGGGGGGGATACACAGATACGCAGTATTTT. Its translation: CASSPRGGYTDTQYF. The rearrangement uses TRBV7-6 and TRBJ2-3; 9 bases match TRBD2. Germline V gives CDR1 SGHVS, CDR2 FNYEAQ. The CDR3 is 15 amino acids. Trimming removed 5 bases from V and 2 bases from J; junction bases left unmatched: 5.

J is TRBJ2-5 and V is TRBV2, with 7 bases aligning to TRBD2. Germline V gene lookup returns CDR1 SNHLY and CDR2 FYNNEI. CDR3 size: 12 residues. J lost 14 bases, V lost 6 bases, and 12 bases had no gene match. CDR3: CASRVDGTTLYF. Here the CDR3 DNA reads TGTGCCAGCAGGGTAGACGGGACTACTCTCTACTTC.

The chain is built from TRBV5-1 and TRBJ2-7; 9 nucleotides agree with TRBD1. Germline lookup yields CDR1 SGHRS and CDR2 YFSETQ. V lost 3 bases to trimming and J lost 6 bases; unmatched junction nucleotides: 10. This CDR3 has 15 residues. CDR3: CASSSRAGTGREQYF. The CDR3 nucleotides read TGCGCCAGCAGCTCGCGAGCCGGGACAGGGCGCGAGCAGTACTTC.

This sequence joins TRBV9 and TRBJ2-2, with TRBD1 matching over 8 bases. The germline V gene encodes CDR1 SGDLS and CDR2 YYNGEE. V trimming: 0 bases; J trimming: 6 bases; junction bases outside the gene matches: 7. The CDR3 is 16 amino acids. The CDR3 reads CASSVDVTGVSGELFF. DNA of the CDR3: TGTGCCAGCAGCGTAGATGTGACAGGGGTGTCCGGGGAGCTGTTTTTT.

The chain recombines TRBV12-5 with TRBJ2-5, with 12 bases fitting TRBD2. V lost 2 bases and J lost 0; bases outside the gene matches: 7. The V gene's germline CDR1 is LGHNT and CDR2 FRNRAP. This CDR3 has 18 amino acids. Written as DNA, the CDR3 is TGTGCTAGTGGTTTGAGGCTAGCGGGAGGGGAGTACCAAGAGACCCAGTACTTC. It encodes CASGLRLAGGEYQETQYF.

This chain links TRBV25-1 with TRBJ2-1, with 10 bases lining up with TRBD2. The J segment lost 4 bases and the V segment lost 5 bases, leaving 5 bases of the junction unmatched. Germline CDR1 and CDR2: MGHDK and SYGVNS. This CDR3 has 15 amino acids. CDR3: CASSPLAGIYNEQFF. The CDR3 nucleotides read TGTGCCAGCAGTCCACTAGCGGGAATTTACAATGAGCAGTTCTTC.

The chain couples TRBV6-6 to TRBJ2-1; D might be TRBD1 (5 bases). Germline V CDR1 and CDR2: MNHNY, SVGAGI (reference sequence). V was shortened by 6 bases and J by 8 bases, with 11 bases between the two germline ends. There are 12 residues in the CDR3. CDR3 in DNA: TGTGCCAGCAGGGCAGGGCTCCATGAGCAGTTCTTC. Protein product: CASRAGLHEQFF.

The rearrangement uses TRBV7-2 and TRBJ2-7; 10 bases match TRBD2. Trimming removed 3 bases from V and 4 bases from J; junction bases left unmatched: 0. The CDR3 has 13 residues. Germline CDR1 SGHTA, CDR2 FQGNSA. CDR3 sequence: CASSLTSGYEQYF. Written as DNA, the CDR3 is TGTGCCAGCAGCTTGACTAGCGGGTACGAGCAGTACTTC.

V usage is TRBV5-1 and J usage is TRBJ1-1; no clear D. The CDR3 covers 15 residues. Trimming cost V 0 bases and J 6 bases, with 15 bases left between them. Germline V lookup: CDR1 SGHRS, CDR2 YFSETQ. The CDR3 region is CASSLGDGVVAEAFF. The CDR3 nucleotides read TGCGCCAGCAGCTTGGGCGACGGGGTTGTGGCTGAAGCTTTCTTT.

The chain recombines TRBV9 with TRBJ2-1, with 13 bases matching TRBD2. Germline loops: CDR1 SGDLS, CDR2 YYNGEE. This CDR3 has 16 amino acids. With V trimmed by 10 bases and J by 8 bases, 15 bases remained unmatched. The CDR3 here is CAGPLIGLAGVDEQFF. The DNA of the CDR3 is TGTGCCGGCCCACTGATAGGACTAGCGGGAGTGGATGAGCAGTTCTTC.

The chain employs TRBV13 and TRBJ2-7, with D perhaps TRBD2 (6 bases). Germline assignment: CDR1 PRHDT and CDR2 FYEKMQ (reference sequence). CDR3 length: 15 residues. V lost 0 bases, J lost 6 bases, and 15 bases lay in between. CDR3 coding DNA: TGTGCCAGCAGCTTAGGGAGACTAGTAATGGGCGAGCAGTACTTC. Translating gives CASSLGRLVMGEQYF.

The gene calls are TRBV5-1 and TRBJ1-2, with 7 positions matching TRBD1. Germline lookup yields CDR1 SGHRS and CDR2 YFSETQ. Germline trimming cut 4 bases from V and 3 bases from J; bases unmatched to any gene: 9. This CDR3 is 15 amino acids long. The CDR3 DNA sequence: TGCGCCAGCAGCCTACTAACAGGGGAGGACTATGGCTACACCTTC. It encodes CASSLLTGEDYGYTF.

The chain employs TRBV5-6 and TRBJ2-5; 9 bases agree with TRBD2. Germline lookup yields CDR1 SGHDT and CDR2 YYEEEE. The length of the CDR3 is 16 residues. With V trimmed by 1 base and J by 0 bases, 4 bases remained unmatched. The CDR3 here is CASSLKTSGYQETQYF. CDR3 bases: TGTGCCAGCAGCTTGAAAACTAGCGGGTACCAAGAGACCCAGTACTTC.

This chain connects TRBV7-2 to TRBJ2-7; maybe TRBD1 (6 bases). Germline CDR1 is SGHTA and CDR2 is FQGNSA. This CDR3 region has 15 residues. Between the trimmed V and J ends, which lost 7 bases and 1 base, there was a span of 17 bases. The CDR3 DNA is TGTGCCAGCACCGTGGGGGCACTAGGGTCCTACGAGCAGTACTTC. Encoded protein: CASTVGALGSYEQYF.